Presented here are 5 T cell receptor beta chains from one specimen sequenced in a study of cytomegalovirus exposure and HLA in healthy donors (dated by TCRdb to 2015 to 2018). Library creation used the immunoSEQ multiplex PCR assay. For the multiplex PCR, a mixture combining 60 forward primers for TCR Vbeta segments and 13 reverse primers for TCR Jbeta segments was used. In its TCRdb copy, this immuneACCESS table keeps in-frame sequences only and misses some clones. Where compared with another copy, unresolved V genes explain less than half of these, and the others have no known cause. For this sample there are about 120,000 clones; 73% appear just once. Of the sample, approximately 0.9% falls within the top ten clones. Sequencing was done on a sample of PBMCs. These receptor sequences come from a woman aged 30 to 39 in good health and CMV-seronegative.

The V and J genes are TRBV7-2 and TRBJ2-3; 8 nucleotides match TRBD1. The CDR3 runs 12 residues. After removal of 5 bases from V and 12 bases from J, the junction contained 7 bases not matched to a gene. The germline gives CDR1 SGHTA, CDR2 FQGNSA. This CDR3 is CASSGQGAFQYF. In DNA form, the CDR3 reads TGTGCCAGCAGCGGCCAGGGGGCTTTCCAGTATTTT. Based on the CDR3 plus reference TRBV7-2 and TRBJ2-3, the full variable domain is GAGVSQSPSNKVTEKGKDVELRCDPISGHTALYWYRQSLGQGLEFLIYFQGNSAPDKSGLPSDRFSAERTGGSVSTLTIQRTQQEDSAVYLCASSGQGAFQYFGPGTRLTVL.

This chain uses TRBV5-1 with TRBJ2-6; D gene uncertain. From germline, CDR1 is SGHRS and CDR2 YFSETQ. V gave up 0 bases and J gave up 2 bases, with 6 bases separating them. There are 15 residues in the CDR3. Here the CDR3 reads CASSLGIPGANVLTF. DNA of the CDR3: TGCGCCAGCAGCTTGGGTATCCCTGGGGCCAACGTCCTGACTTTC.

The CDR3 region is CASSVQDRGGTEAFF. CDR3 bases: TGTGCCAGCAGTGTCCAGGACAGGGGGGGAACTGAAGCTTTCTTT. The chain uses TRBV6-4 and TRBJ1-1, with 10 bases fitting TRBD1. The CDR3 runs 15 residues. J gave up 5 bases and V 4 bases, and 7 bases lay outside the gene matches. Germline V lookup: CDR1 MRHNA, CDR2 SNTAGT.

This clone was seen many times. CDR3 nucleotides: TGTGCCAGCAGCTTAGGGGGGACAGGGGCGGGAACTGAAGCTTTCTTT. It encodes CASSLGGTGAGTEAFF. This sequence joins TRBV7-9 and TRBJ1-1; 10 nucleotides align to TRBD1. CDR1 and CDR2 from the germline V gene are SEHNR and FQNEAQ (reference sequence). This CDR3 comprises 16 residues. With V trimmed by 1 base and J by 5 bases, 7 bases remained unmatched.

This chain uses TRBV14 with TRBJ2-1; TRBD2 might be the D (6 bases). The ends were cut back, 3 bases at V and 10 bases at J, with 10 bases in the middle. Per the germline V gene, CDR1 is SGHDN and CDR2 is FVKESK. CDR3 length equals 12 residues. DNA of the CDR3: TGTGCCAGCAGCCATAGGGGACTCGAGCAGTTCTTC. It is translated as CASSHRGLEQFF.